The TCR beta chain described here comes from a study of a mutant IDH1 vaccine in newly diagnosed glioma. The overall study: Beforehand, treatment had been radiotherapy, temozolomide, or both; the majority received both.

This table comes from immunoSEQ multiplex PCR, and its TCRdb copy is limited to in-frame clones, with some not included. The sample contains about 33,000 clones, 85% to 90% of which appear only once. This CDR3 has 18 residues. CDR1 MGHDK and CDR2 SYGVNS come from the germline V gene. With 3 bases removed from V and 5 bases from J, the gap between germline ends came to 25 bases. General study points: Detectable vaccine-induced immune responses arose in more than 85% of patients.

Time point of the sample: week 23, last vaccination. In the vaccine, a single dose held 300 ug of the mutant IDH1 20-mer peptide, along with topical imiquimod. Newly diagnosed WHO grade 3 or 4 IDH1-mutant, ATRX-lost astrocytomas were identified in the donors. In regard to this clone: What it binds is not known.

V and J are TRBV25-1 and TRBJ2-5; D perhaps matches TRBD1 (5 bases). The specimen was PBMCs, collected from a glioma patient whose treatment included an IDH1 peptide vaccine. The TCR originated in a man between 40 and 49 years old with glioma. This CDR3 reads CASSDQHMGWGSPETQYF. CDR3 DNA sequence: TGTGCCAGCAGTGACCAGCATATGGGGTGGGGCTCCCCCGAGACCCAGTACTTC.